This T cell receptor (beta chain) was sequenced during a study of blood T cell repertoires in COVID-19. Study context: Acute and convalescent COVID-19 samples came from the United States, Italy and Spain. T cells, B-cell-depleted T cells, or PBMCs supplied cDNA or gDNA.

This clone was counted between two and nine times. In the authors' methods: Amplification of reference gene primers provided the estimated nucleated cell counts. Sequencing used immunoSEQ multiplex PCR; TCRdb keeps in-frame clones, though not all of them. V, J and clone size derive from that table, while D and trimming were established from the DNA sequence. This table holds over 300,000 clones, around 91% found once. This CDR3 region has 13 residues. The V gene lost 8 bases and the J gene lost 1 base, with 11 bases spanning the gap. Germline values: CDR1 MGHDK, CDR2 SYGVNS. The sequence was obtained from a man younger than 35 with active or convalescent COVID-19. Specimen: peripheral blood. This chain connects TRBV25-1 to TRBJ1-1; D is ambiguous. Here the CDR3 reads CASRGESNTEAFF. The CDR3 nucleotides read TGTGCCAGCCGAGGCGAGTCGAACACTGAAGCTTTCTTT.